A selection of T cell receptor beta chains follows, all from one sample in a study of beta chain features in type 1 diabetes. Data came from immunoSEQ multiplex PCR; TCRdb stores just in-frame clones and leaves some out. This table holds roughly 260,000 clones, roughly a tenth found once. Source material: naive CD4+ T cells from blood. Source of these receptors: a man younger than 40 with type 1 diabetes. CDR3s include the opening cysteine and the closing phenylalanine or tryptophan. Expanded clones get a size class; other rows say once, few or many, or leave the size out.

v_call: TRBV2
clone_size: few
j_call: TRBJ2-4
cdr3_aa: CASSGPGNIQYF

v_call: TRBV6-1
clone_size: few
j_call: TRBJ2-3
cdr3_aa: CASSIGVTTDTQYF

v_call: TRBV7-9
clone_size: many
j_call: TRBJ2-1
cdr3_aa: CASSLAGSSYNEQFF

v_call: TRBV29-1
clone_size: NA
j_call: TRBJ1-3
cdr3_aa: CSVRTGEDTIYF

v_call: TRBV18
clone_size: once
j_call: TRBJ2-5
cdr3_aa: CASSPRGRDRSQETQYF

v_call: TRBV7-2
clone_size: few
j_call: TRBJ1-1
cdr3_aa: CASSSRGETEAFF

v_call: TRBV5-4
clone_size: NA
j_call: TRBJ2-5
cdr3_aa: CASSWGLAGVETQYF

v_call: TRBV5-4
clone_size: few
j_call: TRBJ1-6
cdr3_aa: CASSVDGNNSPLHF

v_call: TRBV6-5
clone_size: NA
j_call: TRBJ2-5
cdr3_aa: CASNPHGTGGRGQYF

v_call: TRBV13
clone_size: NA
j_call: TRBJ2-1
cdr3_aa: CASRLAGGPSSEQFF

v_call: TRBV29-1
clone_size: few
j_call: TRBJ2-7
cdr3_aa: CSVLASGGYEQYF

v_call: TRBV28
clone_size: NA
j_call: TRBJ2-1
cdr3_aa: CATLQGRSYNEQFF

v_call: TRBV29-1
clone_size: NA
j_call: TRBJ2-3
cdr3_aa: CSVAMGRANTQYF

v_call: TRBV19
clone_size: NA
j_call: TRBJ2-1
cdr3_aa: CASSTPSGTGAYNEQFF

v_call: TRBV7-7
clone_size: few
j_call: TRBJ2-3
cdr3_aa: CASSLVGGFGDTQYF

v_call: TRBV7-9
clone_size: few
j_call: TRBJ2-1
cdr3_aa: CASSSWDSEVGEQFF

v_call: TRBV19
clone_size: NA
j_call: TRBJ2-3
cdr3_aa: CASSTYGADTQYF

v_call: TRBV2
clone_size: NA
j_call: TRBJ1-6
cdr3_aa: CANRDRHSSPLHF

v_call: TRBV18
clone_size: few
j_call: TRBJ1-2
cdr3_aa: CASSTLRQDGYTF

v_call: TRBV5-1
clone_size: few
j_call: TRBJ2-5
cdr3_aa: CASSWASGRLQETQYF

v_call: TRBV7-9
clone_size: few
j_call: TRBJ2-1
cdr3_aa: CASSRGELAGAYNEQFF

v_call: TRBV28
clone_size: few
j_call: TRBJ2-1
cdr3_aa: CASSLRRDEQFF

v_call: TRBV19
clone_size: few
j_call: TRBJ1-5
cdr3_aa: CASSSGQAHQPQHF

v_call: TRBV11-2
clone_size: NA
j_call: TRBJ2-2
cdr3_aa: CASSPSWTENTGELFF

v_call: TRBV15
clone_size: NA
j_call: TRBJ2-7
cdr3_aa: CATSRGGEVRYEQYF

v_call: TRBV30
clone_size: NA
j_call: TRBJ1-6
cdr3_aa: CAWSPRGQSPLHF

v_call: TRBV9
clone_size: NA
j_call: TRBJ2-1
cdr3_aa: CASSTRWGGIRSDEQFF

v_call: TRBV10-2
clone_size: few
j_call: TRBJ2-4
cdr3_aa: CASSGGLGTDIQYF

v_call: TRBV14
clone_size: few
j_call: TRBJ2-1
cdr3_aa: CASSQGTAPGEQFF

v_call: TRBV18
clone_size: NA
j_call: TRBJ2-1
cdr3_aa: CASSGTLGQSLGEQFF

v_call: TRBV9
clone_size: NA
j_call: TRBJ1-1
cdr3_aa: CASSVSGNTEAFF

v_call: TRBV5-6
clone_size: few
j_call: TRBJ1-2
cdr3_aa: CASSLGGGGDSYGYTF

v_call: TRBV5-4
clone_size: NA
j_call: TRBJ2-1
cdr3_aa: CASNQGEVYNEQFF

v_call: TRBV29-1
clone_size: NA
j_call: TRBJ1-1
cdr3_aa: CSVVTGDTEAFF

v_call: TRBV4-3
clone_size: NA
j_call: TRBJ1-6
cdr3_aa: CASSQSEAGGYNSPLHF

v_call: TRBV28
clone_size: NA
j_call: TRBJ1-5
cdr3_aa: CASSSVNDRVGNQPQHF

v_call: TRBV14
clone_size: NA
j_call: TRBJ2-2
cdr3_aa: CASSLYTGELFF

v_call: TRBV11-2
clone_size: NA
j_call: TRBJ2-1
cdr3_aa: CASSSTGVGQFF

v_call: TRBV10-3
clone_size: NA
j_call: TRBJ2-5
cdr3_aa: CAISDQRQETQYF

v_call: TRBV11-2
clone_size: NA
j_call: TRBJ2-5
cdr3_aa: CASSPVTGKGTQYF

v_call: TRBV9
clone_size: NA
j_call: TRBJ2-3
cdr3_aa: CASSVQNRDTQYF